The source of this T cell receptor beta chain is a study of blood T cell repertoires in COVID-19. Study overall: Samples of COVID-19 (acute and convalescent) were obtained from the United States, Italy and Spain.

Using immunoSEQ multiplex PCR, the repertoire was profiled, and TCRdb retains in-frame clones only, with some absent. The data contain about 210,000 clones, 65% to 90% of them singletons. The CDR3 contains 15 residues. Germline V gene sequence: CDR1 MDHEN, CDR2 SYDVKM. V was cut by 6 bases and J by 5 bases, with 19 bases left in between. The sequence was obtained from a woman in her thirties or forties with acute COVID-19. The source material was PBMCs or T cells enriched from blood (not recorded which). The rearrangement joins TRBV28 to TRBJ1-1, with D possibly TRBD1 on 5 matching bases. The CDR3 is CASRGLGRGETEAFF. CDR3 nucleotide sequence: TGTGCCAGCAGGGGTTTGGGACGGGGGGAGACTGAAGCTTTCTTT.